Given below is one T cell receptor beta chain in context. The specificity of this receptor is unknown. No qualities accompany the bases; no much larger clone lies one base away. These data are taken from a study of shared clonotypes between healthy human individuals (dated by TCRdb to 2020 to 2022). General notes on the study: The cohort comprised a couple of women and three men aged 18 to 49 years. Each donor's leukapheresis produced roughly between roughly 0.85 and 10 billion PBMCs. For each donor, CD4 naive and CD4 memory were each run on three plates, CD8 naive on two plates, and CD8 memory on one plate. To estimate repertoire size and how much clonotypes are shared between individuals, the study performed deep sequencing of blood TCR repertoires from a few healthy adults. Libraries were prepared and TCR repertoires were sequenced by different laboratories using diverse techniques, in order to increase sequencing depth and limit assay-specific biases. The paper's findings and limits, for the study overall: Compared with non-shared clonotypes, clonotypes shared by all four sorted-subset donors had higher generation probabilities. Sampling was limited to blood, and TCR repertoires in tissue likely differ from TCR repertoires in blood. Rarefaction of sorted-subset datasets indicated incomplete sequencing despite the large sequencing depth. The small number of donors limited the genetic and exposure-history diversity represented. Estimated clonotype richness was generally larger for naive than for memory subsets. Pairwise subsampling indicated that sequencing depth was expected to affect the degree of clonotype sharing among donors. Across four donors, approximately 5% of naive CD4, approximately 3.5% of naive CD8, roughly 2.2% of memory CD4, and over 0.35% of memory CD8 clonotypes were shared.

Using the deep immunoSEQ assay, multiplex PCR amplified TCR CDR3 regions from genomic DNA. For each cell subset, the extracted genomic DNA was distributed evenly across all wells of several immunoSEQ 96-well plates, and each plate served as one replicate. For sorted subsets, about 220 ng of genomic DNA, equivalent to tens of thousands of T cell genomes, went into each replicate PCR. Purified libraries were quantified with a Qubit 3.0 fluorometer, sized on a Bioanalyzer 2100, and re-quantified with the KAPA Library Quantification kit. Every immunoSEQ 96-well plate was sequenced on a dedicated single-read 150-cycle Illumina NextSeq 550 flow cell. Per the source publication's procedure: The immunoSEQ output contained only junctional sequences without quality scores, so filtering could not match that applied to full-length reads. To assign V/J genes and CDR3, sequences were annotated using PyIR, a Python wrapper for IgBLAST v1.9, with IMGT germline references. Any read was removed if the V/J assignment was weak (E-value above 1e-6), the CDR3 was missing, or the read contained stop codons, out-of-frame junctions, or ambiguous translated residues. A V3J clonotype was defined by an identical inferred V gene, J gene, and CDR3 amino acid sequence. To compute the percentage overlap between repertoires, the number of shared unique clonotypes was divided by the size of the smaller repertoire. RTK rarefaction, the Chao1 estimator, and Recon v2.1 estimates of unobserved clonotypes were used to assess repertoire richness. Generation probabilities for all TCRbeta clonotypes obtained by the gDNA method from a handful of donors were computed using OLGA. The table comes from immuneACCESS by way of TCRdb, which keeps in-frame sequences with V and J called. Part of the clones is missing from these tables; in studies checked, under half for an unresolved V gene and the rest for unknown reasons. Clonal size and the V and J genes are those of that table, whereas D and trimming came from the DNA. A total of roughly 2,300,000 clones appear in this sample, about 90% of them only once. The ten largest clonotypes hold 0.3% to 0.45% of the sample.

The CDR1 and CDR2 encoded by the germline V gene are SQVTM and ANQGSEA. The junction shows trimming of 1 base on V and 7 bases on J, plus 11 bases between the germline ends. The CDR3 runs 13 residues from the cysteine to the phenylalanine. The DNA shown is the 39-base CDR3, in frame from base 1. The donors were healthy, HIV-negative adults who had no recently reported acute infections or vaccinations. Every donor was a Caucasian adult living in Nashville, Tennessee, USA. CD4+ T cells were enriched by magnetic negative selection; naive cells were then positively selected on CD45RA, and the negative fraction formed the memory subset. Blood was collected by leukapheresis, and PBMCs were isolated by Ficoll-Histopaque density gradient centrifugation and then cryopreserved in liquid nitrogen vapor phase. Analytical flow cytometry was used to check the purity and quantity of every magnetically sorted T cell population. From each sorted fraction, genomic DNA was isolated and quantified by UV absorbance on a Nanodrop 2000c.

This TCR derives from a man younger than 30 in good health. Some clones in this sample may be carry-over from other donors' samples. The receptor chain draws on TRBV29-1 and TRBJ1-5, with TRBD1 perhaps the D gene, on 5 matching bases. Sequencing was carried out using naive CD4+ T cells from PBMCs. What the cell subset or site label conveys for this sample: CD45RA+ positively selected. CDR3 sequence: CSVEGQGDQPQHF. Read as DNA, the sequence is TGCAGCGTTGAAGGCCAGGGTGACCAGCCCCAGCATTTT.